This TCR beta chain was documented in a study of a mutant IDH1 vaccine in newly diagnosed glioma. Overall study context: With temozolomide cycles, or 4-6 weeks after radiotherapy alone, vaccination was started. Patients' prior therapy spanned radiotherapy, temozolomide, or both; most underwent both.

The V segment lost 3 bases and the J segment 3 bases; nucleotides outside the gene matches: 2. The V gene's germline CDR1 is MNHEY and CDR2 SMNVEV (reference sequence). CDR3 length: 13 residues. Broader study findings: The study observed vaccine-induced immune responses in 85% to 95% of patients.

Time point in this sample: week 11, during vaccination. A 20-mer mutant IDH1 peptide at 300 ug was injected subcutaneously with topical imiquimod. New astrocytomas of WHO grade 3 or 4 that were IDH1-mutant and ATRX-lost were found in the donors. About this clone itself: Its antigen is not known.

This table comes from immunoSEQ multiplex PCR, and its TCRdb copy is limited to in-frame clones, with some not included. The sample includes roughly 110,000 clones, 85% to 90% of them seen just once. The sequence came from a woman in her 50s with glioma. The material was PBMCs, obtained from a glioma patient whose treatment included an IDH1 peptide vaccine. The chain employs TRBV27 and TRBJ2-7, with 7 bases aligning to TRBD1. CDR3 sequence: CASSLDRSYEQYF. The CDR3 bases are TGTGCCAGCAGTTTGGACAGGAGCTACGAGCAGTACTTC.